This TCR beta chain was recorded in a study of shared clonotypes between healthy human individuals. Every immunoSEQ plate was one replicate of a subset's evenly spread DNA. Assay: immunoSEQ multiplex PCR; the TCRdb copy retains only in-frame clones and omits some. Altogether over 2 million clones are present, around 90% being singletons, with the ten largest covering 0.37%. CDR1 is SGHTA and CDR2 is FQGNSA in the germline V gene. CDR3 length equals 15 residues. V shed 5 bases, J shed 0 bases, and the junction held 3 bases outside the gene matches. This sequence was found in a man between 18 and 29 years old in good health. Some clones in this sample may be carry-over from other donors' samples. The V and J genes are TRBV7-2 and TRBJ2-3, with 9 bases aligning to TRBD1. The sequencing input was naive CD4+ T cells from PBMCs. Noted subset: CD45RA+ positively selected. Here the CDR3 reads CASSRDRASTDTQYF. The CDR3 bases are TGTGCCAGCAGCCGGGACAGGGCTAGCACAGATACGCAGTATTTT.